The rows below give T cell receptor beta chains drawn from one sample of a study of persistence of HIV-infected CD4 T cells. No cognate antigen is known for these TCRs. The table came from immunoSEQ multiplex PCR; TCRdb's copy has only in-frame clones and leaves some out. Of approximately 46,000 clones in the sample, 80% to 90% were seen once. This specimen was CD4+ T cells sorted from PBMCs after roughly 17-hour stimulation, taken from a patient who received antiretroviral therapy. Receptors originate from an adult woman with HIV who was CMV-seropositive. Each CDR3 is given with its conserved first and last residue. D genes are given only for firm matches. Part of the rows lack a size; the others show once, few, many or a class for expanded clones.

j_call | clone_size | v_call | d_call | cdr3_aa | cdr3_nt
TRBJ2-2 | NA | TRBV7-9 | TRBD1 | CASGYRGNTGELFF | TGTGCCAGCGGCTACAGGGGGAACACCGGGGAGCTGTTTTTT
TRBJ2-1 | NA | TRBV7-3 | TRBD1 | CASSPNVLRDRRVEQFF | TGTGCCAGCAGCCCAAACGTGTTGAGGGACAGACGGGTTGAGCAGTTCTTC
TRBJ1-1 | NA | TRBV11-3 | NA | CASSSRTVNTEAFF | TGTGCCAGCAGCTCCAGAACAGTGAACACTGAAGCTTTCTTT
TRBJ2-2 | NA | TRBV30 | TRBD1 | CAAFADRDSGELFF | TGTGCCGCCTTTGCGGACAGGGATTCCGGGGAGCTGTTTTTT
TRBJ1-2 | NA | TRBV2 | NA | CASSEAGPPSNYGYTF | TGTGCCAGCAGTGAAGCCGGGCCACCCTCTAACTATGGCTACACCTTC
TRBJ1-2 | NA | TRBV6-5 | NA | CASSRGHYGYTF | TGTGCCAGCAGTCGGGGGCACTATGGCTACACCTTC
TRBJ1-3 | NA | TRBV19 | NA | CASASGGRNSGNTIYF | TGTGCCAGTGCGTCGGGGGGACGAAACTCTGGAAACACCATATATTTT
TRBJ1-4 | NA | TRBV19 | NA | CASSTRPLGKGFNEKLFF | TGTGCCAGTAGTACCCGACCTCTTGGGAAGGGATTTAATGAAAAACTGTTTTTT
TRBJ2-6 | few | TRBV19 | NA | CATGPPGSMANVLTF | TGTGCCACGGGACCGCCCGGTTCTATGGCCAACGTCCTGACTTTC
TRBJ1-1 | NA | TRBV29-1 | NA | CSVGVRGSNTEAFF | TGCAGCGTAGGAGTTAGGGGATCTAACACTGAAGCTTTCTTT
TRBJ2-3 | NA | TRBV9 | NA | CASSVGVVSTDTQYF | TGTGCCAGCAGCGTAGGGGTGGTTAGCACAGATACGCAGTATTTT
TRBJ2-3 | few | TRBV28 | TRBD2 | CASSIPLNAWREGKSDTQYF | TGTGCCAGCAGTATTCCCCTGAACGCGTGGCGGGAGGGCAAGTCAGATACGCAGTATTTT
TRBJ2-5 | NA | TRBV5-1 | TRBD2 | CASSLAGLAGTETQYF | TGCGCCAGCAGCTTGGCGGGACTAGCGGGGACGGAGACCCAGTACTTC
TRBJ2-1 | NA | TRBV5-4 | NA | CASSLDSANEQFF | TGTGCCAGCAGCTTGGACTCAGCCAATGAGCAGTTCTTC
TRBJ1-5 | NA | TRBV30 | NA | CAWSVHSGPRQPQHF | TGTGCCTGGAGTGTACACTCAGGGCCACGTCAGCCCCAGCATTTT
TRBJ2-5 | NA | TRBV19 | NA | CASSPRGETQYF | TGTGCCAGTAGCCCGAGGGGGGAGACCCAGTACTTC
TRBJ1-1 | NA | TRBV5-1 | TRBD1 | CASSLDLMTGSEAFF | TGCGCCAGCAGCTTGGACCTAATGACAGGGTCTGAAGCTTTCTTT
TRBJ1-3 | few | TRBV12-5 | NA | CASGLPWTGNTIYF | TGTGCTAGTGGTTTGCCCTGGACAGGAAACACCATATATTTT
TRBJ2-1 | few | TRBV2 | NA | CASRQGRSSYNEQFF | TGTGCCAGCAGGCAGGGGAGAAGCTCCTACAATGAGCAGTTCTTC
TRBJ2-3 | once | TRBV29-1 | TRBD1 | CSVEGQGYTDTQYF | TGCAGCGTTGAAGGACAGGGCTACACAGATACGCAGTATTTT
TRBJ1-2 | NA | TRBV29-1 | TRBD1 | CSARSDRGHGYTF | TGCAGCGCCCGTTCGGACAGGGGACATGGCTACACCTTC
TRBJ2-1 | NA | TRBV11-3 | NA | CASSPGPSTNNEQFF | TGTGCCAGCAGCCCGGGACCGAGCACTAACAATGAGCAGTTCTTC
TRBJ2-5 | NA | TRBV7-3 | TRBD2 | CASRSGSGETQYF | TGTGCCAGCAGGAGCGGGAGCGGGGAGACCCAGTACTTC
TRBJ1-2 | NA | TRBV24-1 | NA | CATSDSGFGYTF | TGTGCCACCAGTGATTCAGGGTTTGGCTACACCTTC
TRBJ2-3 | NA | TRBV7-3 | TRBD1 | CASSLGQGTDTQYF | TGTGCCAGCAGCTTGGGACAGGGAACAGATACGCAGTATTTT
TRBJ1-2 | NA | TRBV4-1 | NA | CASSQEALLGAQIYGYTF | TGCGCCAGCAGCCAAGAAGCCCTACTGGGGGCGCAGATCTATGGCTACACCTTC
TRBJ2-1 | NA | TRBV18 | NA | CASSPPLSHPGNEQFF | TGTGCCAGCTCACCACCTTTGAGTCACCCGGGCAATGAGCAGTTCTTC
TRBJ1-5 | NA | TRBV9 | NA | CASSVGEISNQPQHF | TGTGCCAGCAGCGTAGGGGAGATTAGCAATCAGCCCCAGCATTTT
TRBJ2-7 | few | TRBV5-4 | NA | CASSSRLDEQYF | TGTGCCAGCAGTTCTCGTCTGGACGAGCAGTACTTC
TRBJ2-5 | NA | TRBV10-2 | TRBD2 | CASSGGTSWEETQYF | TGCGCCAGCAGTGGGGGGACTAGTTGGGAAGAGACCCAGTACTTC
TRBJ1-5 | few | TRBV2 | NA | CASRAEVGNQPQHF | TGTGCCAGCAGGGCAGAAGTGGGCAATCAGCCCCAGCATTTT
TRBJ1-2 | NA | TRBV5-5 | NA | CASSFIGNGYTF | TGTGCCAGCAGCTTTATTGGGAATGGCTACACCTTC
TRBJ1-4 | NA | TRBV5-1 | NA | CASSHSGPNEKLFF | TGCGCCAGCAGCCATTCAGGTCCTAATGAAAAACTGTTTTTT
TRBJ2-7 | NA | TRBV7-3 | TRBD1 | CASILVGQGYEQYF | TGTGCCAGCATCCTCGTGGGACAGGGTTACGAGCAGTACTTC
TRBJ1-4 | NA | TRBV28 | NA | CASSLLAGRDEKLFF | TGTGCCAGCAGTTTACTGGCAGGGCGGGATGAAAAACTGTTTTTT
TRBJ1-2 | NA | TRBV28 | TRBD1 | CASSPVDRENYGYTF | TGTGCCAGCAGTCCGGTTGACAGGGAAAACTATGGCTACACCTTC
TRBJ2-1 | NA | TRBV6-2/TRBV6-3 | TRBD2 | CASSHPSGGLQWQFF | TGTGCCAGCAGTCATCCTAGCGGGGGCCTCCAGTGGCAGTTCTTC
TRBJ2-2 | NA | TRBV5-1 | NA | CASSPGVTANTGELFF | TGCGCCAGCAGCCCGGGGGTTACCGCGAACACCGGGGAGCTGTTTTTT
TRBJ2-1 | NA | TRBV6-4 | TRBD2 | CASSLYPTSGWGEQFF | TGTGCCAGCTCCCTCTACCCCACTAGCGGGTGGGGTGAGCAGTTCTTC
TRBJ2-7 | once | TRBV14 | NA | CASSQPGQLFYEQYF | TGTGCCAGCAGCCAACCTGGACAGCTATTCTACGAGCAGTACTTC
TRBJ2-2 | NA | TRBV28 | NA | CASSHTGTPANTGELFF | TGTGCCAGCAGTCATACCGGGACGCCGGCGAACACCGGGGAGCTGTTTTTT
TRBJ1-1 | once | TRBV6-6 | NA | CASTLKRDTEAFF | TGTGCCAGCACCCTAAAACGGGACACTGAAGCTTTCTTT
TRBJ2-1 | NA | TRBV12-3/TRBV12-4 | NA | CASSLGGEQFF | TGTGCCAGCAGCCTGGGTGGGGAGCAGTTCTTC
TRBJ1-1 | NA | TRBV1 | NA | CTSSQSGTPPQNTEAFF | TGCACCAGCAGCCAATCCGGGACACCTCCTCAGAACACTGAAGCTTTCTTT
TRBJ1-3 | NA | TRBV19 | NA | CASSLPGLKGNTIYF | TGTGCCAGTAGTCTCCCGGGACTGAAGGGAAACACCATATATTTT
TRBJ2-5 | NA | TRBV19 | NA | CASSIQGETQYF | TGTGCCAGTAGTATACAGGGAGAGACCCAGTACTTC
TRBJ1-1 | NA | TRBV6-6 | NA | CASSYGGATEAFF | TGTGCCAGCAGTTACGGAGGGGCGACTGAAGCTTTCTTT
TRBJ1-6 | NA | TRBV2 | NA | CASSVRTMDSPLHF | TGTGCCAGCAGTGTCAGAACAATGGATTCACCCCTCCACTTT
TRBJ1-1 | NA | TRBV7-9 | NA | CASSLDMNTEAFF | TGTGCCAGCAGTCTGGATATGAACACTGAAGCTTTCTTT
TRBJ1-2 | NA | TRBV2 | NA | CASSVTPNYGYTF | TGTGCCAGCAGTGTAACACCGAACTATGGCTACACCTTC
TRBJ1-2 | few | TRBV25-1 | TRBD1 | CAPPRDRENNGYTF | TGTGCCCCACCACGCGACAGGGAAAATAATGGCTACACCTTC
TRBJ1-1 | NA | TRBV9 | NA | CASSVAPTGNTEAFF | TGTGCCAGCAGCGTAGCCCCAACAGGGAACACTGAAGCTTTCTTT
TRBJ2-2 | once | TRBV12-3/TRBV12-4 | NA | CASSPTGKGELFF | TGTGCCAGCAGTCCAACAGGGAAAGGGGAGCTGTTTTTT
TRBJ1-2 | NA | TRBV1 | NA | CTSSQDPYRENYGYTF | TGCACCAGCAGCCAAGATCCGTACAGGGAGAACTATGGCTACACCTTC